The 23 T cell receptor beta chains below come from one sample, sequenced in a study of PD-1 blockade in mismatch repair-deficient tumors (dated by TCRdb to about 2017). Library preparation employed the immunoSEQ multiplex PCR assay. TCRdb retrieved this table from immuneACCESS and kept in-frame rearrangements only. Not all clones are present; in checked studies, unresolved V genes account for under half, and no reason is known for the remainder. The sample yields around 100,000 clones; about 74% were counted once. The leading ten clones occupy 4% to 5% of the sample. The specimen was peripheral blood, collected around 60 weeks after starting pembrolizumab. These receptors came from an adult with mismatch repair-deficient cancer.

The J gene is TRBJ1-1, the V gene TRBV7-2; the D gene is possibly TRBD1 (6 bases). The CDR3 consists of 15 residues. V was cut by 3 bases and J by 5 bases, with 16 bases left in between. In germline, CDR1 is SGHTA, CDR2 FQGNSA. The CDR3: CASSFVGGLYTEAFF. The CDR3 DNA sequence: TGTGCCAGCAGCTTCGTAGGGGGGCTTTATACTGAAGCTTTCTTT.

This chain connects TRBV13 to TRBJ1-4; 9 bases match TRBD1. There are 14 residues in the CDR3. Germline V CDR1 and CDR2: PRHDT, FYEKMQ (reference sequence). V was pared by 4 bases and J by 8 bases, with 5 bases of the junction left unmatched. CDR3 DNA sequence: TGTGCCAGCAGCTCCCGGGACAGGGAGGAAAAACTGTTTTTT. Its translation is CASSSRDREEKLFF.

This chain connects TRBV5-1 to TRBJ1-4, with TRBD1 as a possible D gene (5 bases). CDR1 is SGHRS, CDR2 YFSETQ, per germline. Trimming removed 6 bases from V and 1 base from J, with 13 bases in between. CDR3 length: 15 amino acids. In DNA, the CDR3 is TGCGCCAGCACCGGCGGGGGGGTAACTAATGAAAAACTGTTTTTT. It codes for CASTGGGVTNEKLFF.

As for this clone: Germline is not matched at one junction end, which may reflect a read error. The chain links TRBV4-2 to TRBJ2-7; 10 bases align to TRBD1. CDR1 is LGHNA, CDR2 YNFKEQ, per germline. This CDR3 has 16 residues. CDR3 bases: TGTGCCAGCAGGCAAGTCTGGACAGGGGGGACCTACGAGCAGTACTTC. Translating gives CASRQVWTGGTYEQYF.

The chain is built from TRBV29-1 and TRBJ1-4; D is ambiguous. V was pared by 4 bases and J by 5 bases, with 14 bases between. The germline gives CDR1 SQVTM, CDR2 ANQGSEA. This CDR3 comprises 14 residues. DNA of the CDR3: TGCAGCGTTGTTCGGGGAGAAGGAAATGAAAAACTGTTTTTT. It encodes CSVVRGEGNEKLFF. The whole variable domain, remainder taken from reference TRBV29-1 and TRBJ1-4, is SAVISQKPSRDICQRGTSLTIQCQVDSQVTMMFWYRQQPGQSLTLIATANQGSEATYESGFVIDKFPISRPNLTFSTLTVSNMSPEDSSIYLCSVVRGEGNEKLFFGSGTQLSVL.

The rearrangement joins TRBV5-6 to TRBJ2-7; D gene uncertain. Per the germline V gene, CDR1 is SGHDT and CDR2 is YYEEEE. Trimming took off 0 bases at V and 4 bases at J, with 14 bases between the two ends. The CDR3 has 15 residues. The CDR3, as DNA: TGTGCCAGCAGCTTGGCCGGTCTGTTCGGTTACGAGCAGTACTTC. Translating it yields CASSLAGLFGYEQYF. Variable domain in full (rest from reference TRBV5-6 and TRBJ2-7): DAGVTQSPTHLIKTRGQQVTLRCSPKSGHDTVSWYQQALGQGPQFIFQYYEEEERQRGNFPDRFSGHQFPNYSSELNVNALLLGDSALYLCASSLAGLFGYEQYFGPGTRLTVT.

The chain links TRBV19 to TRBJ1-1; D possibly corresponds to TRBD1 (5 bases). The CDR3 runs 14 residues. CDR1 is LNHDA, CDR2 SQIVND, per germline (reference sequence). V was trimmed by 5 bases and J by 5 bases, leaving 15 bases between them. The CDR3 protein is CASSSTAGGTEAFF. The DNA of the CDR3 is TGTGCCAGTAGTTCGACGGCTGGGGGGACTGAAGCTTTCTTT. Variable domain in full (rest from reference TRBV19 and TRBJ1-1): DGGITQSPKYLFRKEGQNVTLSCEQNLNHDAMYWYRQDPGQGLRLIYYSQIVNDFQKGDIAEGYSVSREKKESFPLTVTSAQKNPTAFYLCASSSTAGGTEAFFGQGTRLTVV.

The rearrangement uses TRBV15 and TRBJ1-5; possibly TRBD1 for D (6 bases). V was cut by 5 bases and J by 5 bases, with 13 bases left in between. CDR1 LNHNV and CDR2 YYDKDF come from the germline V gene (reference sequence). The CDR3 is 14 amino acids. The CDR3 DNA follows: TGTGCCACCAGCTGGACAGTAGGGGATCAGCCCCAGCATTTT. Its protein is CATSWTVGDQPQHF. The full variable domain, completed using reference TRBV15 and TRBJ1-5, is DAMVIQNPRYQVTQFGKPVTLSCSQTLNHNVMYWYQQKSSQAPKLLFHYYDKDFNNEADTPDNFQSRRPNTSFCFLDIRSPGLGDTAMYLCATSWTVGDQPQHFGDGTRLSIL.

To note about this clone: Other DNA sequences in this specimen translate into the identical CDR3. V is TRBV9 and J is TRBJ1-2; 11 bases are shared with TRBD1. V was clipped by 1 base and J by 4 bases; unmatched bases: 9. The CDR3 runs 17 residues. CDR1 is SGDLS, CDR2 YYNGEE, per germline. In nucleotides, the CDR3 is TGTGCCAGCAGCGTACGGACAGGGGGCACCTTCTCCTATGGCTACACCTTC. Amino acids: CASSVRTGGTFSYGYTF.

The count of this clone is one. The chain recombines TRBV10-3 with TRBJ2-5; TRBD1 aligns across 7 bases. Germline V lookup: CDR1 ENHRY, CDR2 SYGVKD. The CDR3 has 13 amino acids. Trimming took 4 bases from V and 5 from J; bases not matched to a gene: 4. The CDR3 sequence is CAISGQGPETQYF. The CDR3 nucleotides are TGTGCCATCAGTGGACAGGGTCCGGAGACCCAGTACTTC.

This sequence joins TRBV7-2 and TRBJ2-2; TRBD1 aligns across 9 bases. The CDR3 totals 15 residues. Germline V gives CDR1 SGHTA, CDR2 FQGNSA. Trimming at V came to 3 bases and at J to 7 bases, leaving 6 bases not matched to a gene. The CDR3, as DNA: TGTGCCAGCAGCTTCAACAGGGGGCCGGTCGGGGAGCTGTTTTTT. Its protein is CASSFNRGPVGELFF. Combining the CDR3 with reference TRBV7-2 and TRBJ2-2 gives the whole variable domain GAGVSQSPSNKVTEKGKDVELRCDPISGHTALYWYRQSLGQGLEFLIYFQGNSAPDKSGLPSDRFSAERTGGSVSTLTIQRTQQEDSAVYLCASSFNRGPVGELFFGEGSRLTVL.

The V and J genes are TRBV30 and TRBJ1-1; D is unresolved. CDR3 length equals 14 residues. Germline loops: CDR1 GTSNPN, CDR2 SVGIG (reference sequence). Trimming cost V 0 bases and J 1 base, with 9 bases left between them. CDR3 sequence reads: CAWSVGRPNTEAFF. The CDR3, as DNA: TGTGCCTGGAGTGTCGGGCGGCCGAACACTGAAGCTTTCTTT.

This clone was recorded a few times. V and J are TRBV18 and TRBJ2-7; D gene uncertain. The ends were cut back, 5 bases at V and 5 bases at J, with 13 bases in the middle. This CDR3 is 13 amino acids long. CDR1 is KGHSH, CDR2 LQKENI, per germline. This CDR3 reads CASSKSGLDEQYF. In nucleotides, the CDR3 is TGTGCCAGCTCAAAATCCGGGTTGGACGAGCAGTACTTC.

There are a few counts of this clone. The V gene is TRBV7-2, the J gene TRBJ1-5; D not resolved. Trimming removed 5 bases at V and 5 bases at J, with 16 bases between. CDR3 length equals 15 residues. The germline V gene has CDR1 SGHTA and CDR2 FQGNSA. This CDR3 reads CASSPAGRRDQPQHF. The CDR3 DNA reads TGTGCCAGCAGCCCGGCGGGGAGAAGAGATCAGCCCCAGCATTTT.

This clone occurred a few times. The V gene is TRBV11-2, the J gene TRBJ2-5, with 9 bases lining up with TRBD1. Germline V gene lookup returns CDR1 SGHAT and CDR2 FQNNGV. This CDR3 contains 18 residues. V lost 1 base to trimming and J lost 1 base; unmatched junction nucleotides: 10. CDR3 DNA: TGTGCCAGCAGCTTAGTAAGTGCTGGACAGGGGCTCCAAGAGACCCAGTACTTC. As protein: CASSLVSAGQGLQETQYF. Full variable domain (rest looked up from reference TRBV11-2 and TRBJ2-5): EAGVAQSPRYKIIEKRQSVAFWCNPISGHATLYWYQQILGQGPKLLIQFQNNGVVDDSQLPKDRFSAERLKGVDSTLKIQPAKLEDSAVYLCASSLVSAGQGLQETQYFGPGTRLLVL.

The chain is built from TRBV2 and TRBJ2-4, with 10 positions matching TRBD2. The CDR3 is made up of 16 amino acids. Trimming removed 2 bases from V and 2 bases from J; junction bases left unmatched: 3. Germline V gene data show CDR1 as SNHLY and CDR2 as FYNNEI. The CDR3: CASSEQLAGPKNIQYF. The CDR3 DNA reads as TGTGCCAGCAGTGAACAACTAGCGGGACCCAAAAACATTCAGTACTTC.

The chain has TRBV5-1 and TRBJ2-7; D may match TRBD1 or TRBD2 (5 bases each). Per the germline V gene, CDR1 is SGHRS and CDR2 is YFSETQ. V lost 1 base to trimming and J lost 4 bases, with 9 bases between them. The length of the CDR3 is 13 residues. CDR3: CASSLSREYEQYF. CDR3 DNA: TGCGCCAGCAGCTTGAGCAGGGAGTACGAGCAGTACTTC.

A few counts support this clone. V and J are TRBV7-9 and TRBJ2-5, with 8 bases matching TRBD1. V gave up 5 bases and J gave up 5 bases; unmatched junction bases: 4. The CDR3 has 13 amino acids. The V gene's germline CDR1 is SEHNR and CDR2 FQNEAQ (reference sequence). The CDR3 DNA reads as TGTGCCAGCAGCGGACAGGGAGTTGAGACCCAGTACTTC. Its translation: CASSGQGVETQYF.

V is TRBV18 and J is TRBJ2-2, with D unresolved. Between the trimmed V and J ends, which lost 2 bases and 4 bases, there was a span of 5 bases. Germline values: CDR1 KGHSH, CDR2 LQKENI. The length of the CDR3 is 13 residues. The CDR3 DNA sequence: TGTGCCAGCTCACCATCCGGCACCGGGGAGCTGTTTTTT. It codes for CASSPSGTGELFF.

In DNA, the CDR3 is TGTGCCAGCTCAGCCGGCAGGGACAGGGGGCGGCAAGAGACCCAGTACTTC. Its protein product is CASSAGRDRGRQETQYF. The chain recombines TRBV18 with TRBJ2-5; 12 bases agree with TRBD1. The CDR3 contains 17 residues. The J segment lost 2 bases and the V segment lost 5 bases, leaving 9 bases of the junction unmatched. Germline CDR1 is KGHSH and CDR2 is LQKENI.

This clone was counted once. The CDR3 protein is CASSQDQLSYEQYF. CDR3 DNA sequence: TGCGCCAGCAGCCAAGATCAACTCTCCTACGAGCAGTACTTC. V gene TRBV4-3 combines with J gene TRBJ2-7; no clear D gene. CDR3 length: 14 amino acids. V lost 0 bases, J lost 0 bases, and 6 bases lay in between. The germline CDR1 and CDR2 sequences are LGHNA and YSLEER.

The rearrangement uses TRBV21-1 and TRBJ2-1. TRBV21-1 is listed as a pseudogene. This CDR3 is 16 amino acids long. This CDR3 reads CASSKYGAPSYNEQFF. CDR3 nucleotide sequence: TGTGCCAGCAGCAAATACGGGGCCCCCTCCTACAATGAGCAGTTCTTC.

The rearrangement uses TRBV19 and TRBJ2-7; 10 bases match TRBD1. The CDR3 is 15 residues long. V dropped 0 bases and J dropped 7; count of bases not matched to a gene: 6. CDR1 is LNHDA and CDR2 is SQIVND in the germline V gene (reference sequence). CDR3 sequence: CASSIDDGTGAEQYF. CDR3 coding DNA: TGTGCCAGTAGTATAGATGACGGGACAGGGGCTGAGCAGTACTTC. Filled out from reference TRBV19 and TRBJ2-7, the complete variable domain reads DGGITQSPKYLFRKEGQNVTLSCEQNLNHDAMYWYRQDPGQGLRLIYYSQIVNDFQKGDIAEGYSVSREKKESFPLTVTSAQKNPTAFYLCASSIDDGTGAEQYFGPGTRLTVT.